The entry below describes one TCR beta chain. No antigen is known for it. CDR3 length: 15 residues. After removal of 4 bases from V and 0 bases from J, the junction contained 7 bases not matched to a gene. Per germline, CDR1 SGHRS and CDR2 YFSETQ. Researchers ran the PCR with 60 Vbeta and 13 Jbeta primers. Here immunoSEQ multiplex PCR was the method, and the copy in TCRdb shows in-frame clones only, minus some. The table shows about 170,000 clones, with approximately 80% occurring only once. The sample belongs to a study of cytomegalovirus exposure and HLA in healthy donors. General observations from the study: Diagnosis of cytomegalovirus status made by the classifier reportedly showed high specificity and sensitivity. An analysis done earlier found most TCR beta V segments productive about 87% or about 30% of the time. Usually a TCR sequence was rare, but some public TCRs were found in many donors. A later analysis, which compared TCR beta chains of equal frequency, found the HLA-associated ones more clonally expanded.

Source material: PBMCs. This clonotype was sampled from a woman aged 18-29 years in good health and CMV-seronegative. The V and J genes are TRBV5-1 and TRBJ2-7, with 7 bases identical to TRBD1. The CDR3 DNA reads as TGCGCCAGCAGCACGGGGACAGTCTACTCCTACGAGCAGTACTTC. Its protein product is CASSTGTVYSYEQYF.